A selection of T cell receptor beta chains follows, all from one sample in a study of response to subunit inactivated influenza vaccine. Each CDR3 protein gets one entry after TCRdb re-called the RT-PCR reads with MiXCR. Among roughly 550,000 distinct CDR3 sequences listed, 20% to 25% were seen once. This same sample was also part of a study on T cells expressing NK-cell markers.

This specimen was CD4+ T cells sorted from PBMCs, taken less than 13 days after vaccination. Receptors originate from a middle-aged man who received an inactivated influenza vaccine. Both conserved end residues are part of each CDR3. The D gene is left open where the match is weak. Expanded clones are given a class, and other clones once, few, many or no size at all.

>few|TRBJ2-7|.|TRBV29-1
TGCAGCGCCACCCGGGACACCACCTCGGGGGAGCAGTACTTC
CSATRDTTSGEQYF
>few|TRBJ2-5|TRBD2|TRBV4-1
TGCGCCAGCGGGCTGGGACTACAAGAGACCCAGTACTTC
CASGLGLQETQYF
>.|TRBJ2-2|.|TRBV29-1
TGCAGCGCTAAGGGCAGGGCGAACACCGGGGAGCTGTTTTTT
CSAKGRANTGELFF
>.|TRBJ2-3|.|TRBV5-1
TGCGCCAGCAGCTTGTTCGTGCGGGGTAGCACAGATACGCAGTATTTT
CASSLFVRGSTDTQYF
>.|TRBJ1-1|.|TRBV5-1
TGCGCCAGCAGAGGCGGGACCACTGAAGCTTTCTTT
CASRGGTTEAFF
>.|TRBJ1-2|.|TRBV10-3
TGTGCCATCAGCCCGGCCAGGGAAAACTATGGCTACACCTTC
CAISPARENYGYTF
>.|TRBJ2-1|.|TRBV3-1
TGTGCCAGCAGCCAAGACCGGTTTGAGCAGTTCTTC
CASSQDRFEQFF
>few|TRBJ2-7|.|TRBV12-3/TRBV12-4
TGTGCCAGCAGAGAAGACTGGTACGAGCAGTACTTC
CASREDWYEQYF
>.|TRBJ2-1|.|TRBV2
TGTGCCAGCAGTGAAATCACCCCTTCACATGAGCAGTTCTTC
CASSEITPSHEQFF
>.|TRBJ1-2|.|TRBV12-3/TRBV12-4
TGTGCCAGCAGTTTCACTCGGCCTTATGGCTACACCTTC
CASSFTRPYGYTF
>few|TRBJ2-7|.|TRBV2
TGTGCCAGCGGGTACAGACAGTCGGAAGACGAGCAGTACTTC
CASGYRQSEDEQYF
>.|TRBJ2-1|TRBD1|TRBV29-1
TGCAGCGTTGGAGGGACAGGCCAAAATGAGCAGTTCTTC
CSVGGTGQNEQFF
>.|TRBJ2-7|TRBD1|TRBV29-1
TGCAGCGTAGCCCGGGCAGGGGGCTCCTACGAGCAGTACTTC
CSVARAGGSYEQYF
>few|TRBJ2-1|TRBD2|TRBV28
TGTGCCAGCAGTTCCTCAGCGGGAGGCTTCTACAATGAGCAGTTCTTC
CASSSSAGGFYNEQFF
>few|TRBJ1-6|.|TRBV6-5
TGTGCCAGCAGTTACTCGCCAGATATCCCACCCCTCCACTTT
CASSYSPDIPPLHF
>few|TRBJ1-2|.|TRBV2
TGTGCCAGCAGTGGGGCAGGTGCTAACTATGGCTACACCTTC
CASSGAGANYGYTF
>.|TRBJ1-1|.|TRBV20-1
TGCAGTGCCGAAGAACAGGTGGCTGGGGAAGCTTTCTTT
CSAEEQVAGEAFF